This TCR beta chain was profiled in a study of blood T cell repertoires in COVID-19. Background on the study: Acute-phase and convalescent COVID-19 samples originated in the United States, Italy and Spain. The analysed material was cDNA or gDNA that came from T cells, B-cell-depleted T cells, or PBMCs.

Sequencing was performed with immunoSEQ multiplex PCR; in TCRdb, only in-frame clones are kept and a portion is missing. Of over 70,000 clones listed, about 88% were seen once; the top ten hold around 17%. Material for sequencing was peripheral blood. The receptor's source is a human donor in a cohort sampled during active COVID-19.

The CDR3 DNA reads TGTGCCAGCAGCTTAGCCCGGACCGGAGGGTCCCAAGGCGACGAGCAGTACTTC. Its translation is CASSLARTGGSQGDEQYF. The chain carries TRBV7-9 and TRBJ2-7; possibly TRBD2 for D (6 bases). Per germline, CDR1 SEHNR and CDR2 FQNEAQ (reference sequence). The CDR3 spans 18 residues. V shed 0 bases and J shed 5 bases, with 23 bases lying between them.